This TCR beta chain is drawn from a study of naive CD8 T cells in extremely preterm neonates. Whole-study results and caveats: Compared with all age groups, preterm neonates showed less repertoire richness. Compared with older groups, preterm CDR3s were shorter, with fewer N additions and less trimming. Preterm neonates shared more CDR3 nucleotide sequences (roughly 2.7%) than older groups.

By share, this clone ranks as medium-sized. Its target is unknown. Assay: immunoSEQ multiplex PCR; the TCRdb copy retains only in-frame clones and omits some. Of about 23,000 clones listed, about 87% are singletons. Extremely preterm births at roughly 23-27 weeks of gestation supplied the samples. Mothers with known HIV infection were excluded. Live Annexin V-negative naive CD3+CD8+CD45RA+CCR7+ T cells were sorted. The ends were cut back, 2 bases at V and 2 bases at J, with 4 bases in the middle. The germline gives CDR1 MNHEY, CDR2 SMNVEV (reference sequence). The CDR3 contains 13 residues. The sequencing input was naive CD8+ T cells from cord blood. The V and J genes are TRBV27 and TRBJ1-5; D is undetermined. The TCR sequence derives from a boy who was born preterm. Written as DNA, the CDR3 is TGTGCCAGCAGTTTACAGGGCAATCAGCCCCAGCATTTT. It translates to CASSLQGNQPQHF.